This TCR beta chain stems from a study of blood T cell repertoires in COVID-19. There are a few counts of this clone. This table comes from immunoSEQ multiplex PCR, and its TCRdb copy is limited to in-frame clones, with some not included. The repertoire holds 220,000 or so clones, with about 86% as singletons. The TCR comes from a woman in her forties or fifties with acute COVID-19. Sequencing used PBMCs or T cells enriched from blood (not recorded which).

The CDR3 DNA sequence: TGTGCCAGCAGCTTAATTCGGGGGTTCTCCTACGAGCAGTACTTC. It is translated as CASSLIRGFSYEQYF. This chain joins TRBV11-2 and TRBJ2-7; weak D call: TRBD2 (6 bases). Germline V gives CDR1 SGHAT, CDR2 FQNNGV. CDR3 length equals 15 residues. With 2 bases removed from V and 0 bases from J, the gap between germline ends came to 11 bases.